This TCR beta chain was obtained from a study of T cells in Graves' hyperthyroidism and ophthalmopathy. Thyroid ultrasound, orbital computed tomography, clinical symptoms, and serum thyroxine and TRAb underpinned diagnoses. The V gene's germline CDR1 is MNHEY and CDR2 SVGEGT. J was trimmed by 3 bases and V by 2 bases; bases with no gene match: 12. This CDR3 is built from 18 residues. As to this clonotype: The antigen is undetermined.

General observations from the study: Ophthalmopathy was distinguished from stable hyperthyroidism by 13 V-J signatures. Onset of ophthalmopathy came a median roughly 6.9 months after the model predicted it.

There were TCR beta CDR3 regions amplified from RNA transcripts. The HTBI primer set served for first-round RT-PCR of the TCR CDR3. TCRdb recomputed calls from the multiplex PCR reads with MiXCR, one row per CDR3 protein. The sample holds almost 500,000 distinct CDR3 sequences, under 25% seen once. The source of this sequence is a woman between 65 and 79 years old with Graves' ophthalmopathy. The sequenced sample was blood. The chain employs TRBV6-2 or TRBV6-3 and TRBJ2-2; 7 bases are shared with TRBD1. The CDR3 sequence: CASSYKSGDRFYTGELFF. The DNA for the CDR3 is TGTGCCAGCAGTTACAAGTCCGGGGACAGATTCTACACCGGGGAGCTGTTTTTT.